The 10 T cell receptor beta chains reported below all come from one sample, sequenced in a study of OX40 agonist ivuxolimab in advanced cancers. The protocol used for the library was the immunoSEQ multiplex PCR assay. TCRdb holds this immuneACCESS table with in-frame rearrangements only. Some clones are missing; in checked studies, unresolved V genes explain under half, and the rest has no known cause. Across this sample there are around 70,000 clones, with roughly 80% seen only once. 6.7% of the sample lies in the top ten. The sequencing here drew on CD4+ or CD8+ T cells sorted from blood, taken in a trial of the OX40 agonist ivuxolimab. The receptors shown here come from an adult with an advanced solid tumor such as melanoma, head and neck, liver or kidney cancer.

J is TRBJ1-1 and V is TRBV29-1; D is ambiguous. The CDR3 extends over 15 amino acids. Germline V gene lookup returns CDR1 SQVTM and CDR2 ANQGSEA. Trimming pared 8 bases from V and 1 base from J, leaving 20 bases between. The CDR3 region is CSSLTPLLRNTEAFF. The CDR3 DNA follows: TGCAGCTCATTAACCCCCCTCTTGAGGAACACTGAAGCTTTCTTT.

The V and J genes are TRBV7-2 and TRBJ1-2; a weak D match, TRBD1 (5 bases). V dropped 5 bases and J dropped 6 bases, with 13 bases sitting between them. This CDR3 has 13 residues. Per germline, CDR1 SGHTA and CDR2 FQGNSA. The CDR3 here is CASSMSGPDGYTF. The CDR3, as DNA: TGTGCCAGCAGCATGTCGGGGCCGGATGGCTACACCTTC.

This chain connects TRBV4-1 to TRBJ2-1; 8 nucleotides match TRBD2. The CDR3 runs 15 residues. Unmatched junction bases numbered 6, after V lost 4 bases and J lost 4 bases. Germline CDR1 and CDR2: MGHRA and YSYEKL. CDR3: CASSPRGGSYNEQFF. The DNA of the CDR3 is TGCGCCAGCAGCCCCCGGGGGGGTTCATACAATGAGCAGTTCTTC.

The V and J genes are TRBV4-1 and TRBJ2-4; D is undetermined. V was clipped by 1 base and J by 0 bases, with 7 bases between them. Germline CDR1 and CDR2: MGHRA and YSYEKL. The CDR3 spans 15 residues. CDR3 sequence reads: CASSQGARAKNIQYF. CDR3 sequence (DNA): TGCGCCAGCAGCCAAGGAGCGAGAGCCAAAAACATTCAGTACTTC.

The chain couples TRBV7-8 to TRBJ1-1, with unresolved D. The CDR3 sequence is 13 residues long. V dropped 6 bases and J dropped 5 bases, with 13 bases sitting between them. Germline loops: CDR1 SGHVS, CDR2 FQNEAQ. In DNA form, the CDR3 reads TGTGCCAGCAGTCGTCCCACTACAACTGAAGCTTTCTTT. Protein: CASSRPTTTEAFF.

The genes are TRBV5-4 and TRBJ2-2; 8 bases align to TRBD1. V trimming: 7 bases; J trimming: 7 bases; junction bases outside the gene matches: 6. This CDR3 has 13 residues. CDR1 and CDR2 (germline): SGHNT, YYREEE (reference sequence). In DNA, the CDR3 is TGTGCCAGCCGACAGGGGTTCGGCGGGGAGCTGTTTTTT. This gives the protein CASRQGFGGELFF.

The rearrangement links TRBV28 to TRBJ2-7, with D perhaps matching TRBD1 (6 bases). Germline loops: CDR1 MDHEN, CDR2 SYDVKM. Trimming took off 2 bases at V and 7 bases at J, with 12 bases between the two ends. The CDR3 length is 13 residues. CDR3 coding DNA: TGTGCCAGCAGTTTAAGCACAGGGCCGGAGCAGTACGTC. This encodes CASSLSTGPEQYV.

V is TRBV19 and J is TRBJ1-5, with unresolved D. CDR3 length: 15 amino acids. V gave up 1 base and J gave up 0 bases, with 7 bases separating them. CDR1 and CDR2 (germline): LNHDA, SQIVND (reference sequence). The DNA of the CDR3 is TGTGCCAGTAGTATAGGAGGGAGTAGCAATCAGCCCCAGCATTTT. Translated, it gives CASSIGGSSNQPQHF.

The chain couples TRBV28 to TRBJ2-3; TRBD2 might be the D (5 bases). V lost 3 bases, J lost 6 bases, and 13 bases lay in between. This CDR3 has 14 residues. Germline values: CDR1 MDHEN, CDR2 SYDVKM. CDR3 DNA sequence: TGTGCCAGCAGTTTGCGCGTCCCGGGGGATACGCAGTATTTT. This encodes CASSLRVPGDTQYF.

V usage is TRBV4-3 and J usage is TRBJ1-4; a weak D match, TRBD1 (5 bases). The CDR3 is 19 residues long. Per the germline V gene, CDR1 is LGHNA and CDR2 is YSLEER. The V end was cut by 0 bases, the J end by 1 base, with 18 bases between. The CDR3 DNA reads TGCGCCAGCAGCCAAGACGGGCAGGGTCAGGGAAGAACTAATGAAAAACTGTTTTTT. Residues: CASSQDGQGQGRTNEKLFF.